This entry lists 26 T cell receptor beta chains sequenced from one sample in a study of cytomegalovirus exposure and HLA in healthy donors. The PCR used 60 Vbeta and 13 Jbeta primers. The repertoire was sequenced with immunoSEQ multiplex PCR; TCRdb's copy has only in-frame clones and lacks some. This table has about 150,000 clones, approximately 79% appearing once. Sequencing input: PBMCs. The receptors shown here come from a male donor in good health and CMV-seronegative.

The chain carries TRBV30 and TRBJ2-3, with 7 bases fitting TRBD2. The CDR3 totals 14 residues. The J segment lost 1 base and the V segment lost 1 base, leaving 2 bases of the junction unmatched. CDR1 is GTSNPN and CDR2 is SVGIG in the germline V gene (reference sequence). CDR3 region: CAWSGGGGTDTQYF. CDR3 DNA: TGTGCCTGGAGTGGTGGGGGGGGCACAGATACGCAGTATTTT.

This clone was seen more than once but under ten times. The chain combines TRBV10-3 with TRBJ2-7, with D perhaps TRBD2 (5 bases). The germline gives CDR1 ENHRY, CDR2 SYGVKD. Trimming removed 5 bases at V and 5 bases at J, with 16 bases between. CDR3 length: 14 residues. CDR3 in DNA: TGTGCCATCAGTCCCCCTGAGGGCTCGGACGAGCAGTACTTC. Translated, it gives CAISPPEGSDEQYF.

This clone showed up just once. The chain joins TRBV5-6 to TRBJ2-1, with D hard to call. The CDR3 extends over 15 amino acids. Germline CDR1 is SGHDT and CDR2 is YYEEEE. The ends were cut back, 0 bases at V and 0 bases at J, with 7 bases in the middle. In DNA form, the CDR3 reads TGTGCCAGCAGCTTGGACCCGGTCTCCTACAATGAGCAGTTCTTC. The encoded protein is CASSLDPVSYNEQFF.

The J gene is TRBJ2-5, the V gene TRBV30, with TRBD2 matching over 13 bases. V dropped 8 bases and J dropped 2; count of bases not matched to a gene: 11. The CDR3 runs 16 residues. CDR1 and CDR2 from the germline V gene are GTSNPN and SVGIG (reference sequence). CDR3 amino acids: CAGDRTSGGPQETQYF. The DNA of the CDR3 is TGTGCCGGGGATCGGACTAGCGGGGGTCCTCAAGAGACCCAGTACTTC. Based on the CDR3 plus reference TRBV30 and TRBJ2-5, the full variable domain is SQTIHQWPATLVQPVGSPLSLECTVEGTSNPNLYWYRQAAGRGLQLLFYSVGIGQISSEVPQNLSASRPQDRQFILSSKKLLLSDSGFYLCAGDRTSGGPQETQYFGPGTRLLVL.

J is TRBJ1-1 and V is TRBV6-6; 7 nucleotides agree with TRBD1. The germline gives CDR1 MNHNY, CDR2 SVGAGI (reference sequence). Unmatched junction bases numbered 8, after V lost 7 bases and J lost 3 bases. CDR3 length: 14 residues. The CDR3 nucleotides are TGTGCCAGCATCCCCACCCAGGGGGACACTGAAGCTTTCTTT. It codes for CASIPTQGDTEAFF.

CDR3 bases: TGTGCCTTGAAGGGGGGGGGAGACTATGGCTACACCTTC. It codes for CALKGGGDYGYTF. The chain combines TRBV30 with TRBJ1-2; a possible D gene is TRBD1 (6 bases). Trimming shortened V by 7 bases and J by 3 bases, and 15 bases separated the two germline ends. CDR3 length: 13 residues. Germline lookup yields CDR1 GTSNPN and CDR2 SVGIG (reference sequence). Full variable domain (rest looked up from reference TRBV30 and TRBJ1-2): SQTIHQWPATLVQPVGSPLSLECTVEGTSNPNLYWYRQAAGRGLQLLFYSVGIGQISSEVPQNLSASRPQDRQFILSSKKLLLSDSGFYLCALKGGGDYGYTFGSGTRLTVV.

The chain carries TRBV7-9 and TRBJ2-1, with 7 bases that match TRBD2. Germline-derived CDR1 and CDR2 are SEHNR and FQNEAQ (reference sequence). Trimming took 0 bases from V and 4 from J; bases not matched to a gene: 3. The CDR3 totals 15 residues. The CDR3 spells CASSLAGAGYNEQFF. The CDR3 region has the DNA TGTGCCAGCAGCTTAGCTGGAGCGGGGTACAATGAGCAGTTCTTC.

This rearrangement joins TRBV9 to TRBJ2-5, with 8 positions matching TRBD2. The CDR3 is made up of 16 amino acids. With 0 bases clipped from V and 2 bases from J, the junction kept 6 bases outside the gene matches. Per the germline V gene, CDR1 is SGDLS and CDR2 is YYNGEE. This CDR3 is CASSVGLAGVQETQYF. CDR3 nucleotides: TGTGCCAGCAGCGTAGGTCTAGCGGGCGTTCAAGAGACCCAGTACTTC.

This clone was seen only once. The chain employs TRBV6-5 and TRBJ2-2; tentative D call: TRBD2 (5 bases). With 7 bases removed from V and 4 bases from J, the gap between germline ends came to 13 bases. The CDR3 covers 14 residues. CDR1 and CDR2 from the germline V gene are MNHEY and SVGAGI. In nucleotides, the CDR3 is TGTGCCAGCAACCCGATGGGGAGCACCGGGGAGCTGTTTTTT. Its protein product is CASNPMGSTGELFF.

The V call is TRBV2, the J call TRBJ2-1; D possibly corresponds to TRBD1 (5 bases). Trimming took 3 bases from V and 6 from J, leaving 12 bases between them. CDR3 size: 14 residues. Looked up from germline, CDR1 is SNHLY and CDR2 is FYNNEI. In nucleotides, the CDR3 is TGTGCCAGCAGTGACGGACAAGGCCTCAATGAGCAGTTCTTC. The encoded protein is CASSDGQGLNEQFF. Drawing the rest from reference TRBV2 and TRBJ2-1, the complete variable domain is EPEVTQTPSHQVTQMGQEVILRCVPISNHLYFYWYRQILGQKVEFLVSFYNNEISEKSEIFDDQFSVERPDGSNFTLKIRSTKLEDSAMYFCASSDGQGLNEQFFGPGTRLTVL.

This sequence joins TRBV5-5 and TRBJ1-1; TRBD1 aligns across 8 bases. Per the germline V gene, CDR1 is SGHKS and CDR2 is YYEKEE (reference sequence). This CDR3 region has 16 residues. The V and J ends lost 4 bases and 1 base, in that order; junction bases with no gene match: 9. CDR3: CASSTGQGRGNTEAFF. The CDR3 DNA reads TGTGCCAGCAGCACAGGACAGGGAAGGGGGAACACTGAAGCTTTCTTT. Together with reference TRBV5-5 and TRBJ1-1, the CDR3 gives the full variable domain: DAGVTQSPTHLIKTRGQQVTLRCSPISGHKSVSWYQQVLGQGPQFIFQYYEKEERGRGNFPDRFSARQFPNYSSELNVNALLLGDSALYLCASSTGQGRGNTEAFFGQGTRLTVV.

This sequence joins TRBV5-1 and TRBJ2-5; 8 bases are shared with TRBD1. Germline V gene lookup returns CDR1 SGHRS and CDR2 YFSETQ. CDR3 length: 14 residues. The trim removed 3 bases at V and 4 bases at J, leaving 5 bases unmatched. The chain's CDR3 is CASSYSGQGETQYF. The CDR3 DNA reads as TGCGCCAGCAGCTACAGTGGACAGGGAGAGACCCAGTACTTC.

V gene TRBV30 combines with J gene TRBJ1-5; 7 bases fit TRBD1. CDR3 size: 15 residues. V shed 0 bases, J shed 1 base, and the junction held 3 bases outside the gene matches. Looked up from germline, CDR1 is GTSNPN and CDR2 is SVGIG (reference sequence). The CDR3 sequence is CAWSVDRDSNQPQHF. The DNA for the CDR3 is TGTGCCTGGAGTGTAGACAGGGACAGCAATCAGCCCCAGCATTTT.

CDR3: CASSRGQGAYEQYF. For the CDR3, the DNA is TGTGCCAGCTCACGGGGACAGGGGGCCTACGAGCAGTACTTC. V and J are TRBV18 and TRBJ2-7; TRBD1 aligns across 11 bases. V was clipped by 4 bases and J by 2 bases; unmatched bases: 1. The CDR3 loop spans 14 amino acids. Germline V gene data show CDR1 as KGHSH and CDR2 as LQKENI.

This chain joins TRBV25-1 and TRBJ1-4; D unresolved. Deletions cut 7 bases from V and 8 bases from J, with 11 bases between. CDR1 and CDR2 from the germline V gene are MGHDK and SYGVNS. There are 12 residues in the CDR3. The CDR3 loop reads CASNRGGEKLFF. The CDR3 DNA reads TGTGCCAGCAACCGAGGAGGGGAAAAACTGTTTTTT.

The genes are TRBV4-2 and TRBJ2-5; the match to TRBD2 covers 16 bases. With V trimmed by 4 bases and J by 5 bases, 13 bases remained unmatched. The CDR3 length is 19 residues. Germline CDR1 and CDR2: LGHNA and YNFKEQ. The CDR3 DNA follows: TGTGCCAGCAGCCTAAGCGGGACTAGCGGGGGGGCCCAGGGGGAGACCCAGTACTTC. This translates into CASSLSGTSGGAQGETQYF.

The genes are TRBV6-5 and TRBJ2-1; the match to TRBD2 covers 7 bases. Trimming at V came to 3 bases and at J to 2 bases, leaving 4 bases not matched to a gene. The length of the CDR3 is 15 residues. Germline loops: CDR1 MNHEY, CDR2 SVGAGI. CDR3 sequence reads: CASSYGLAAYNEQFF. CDR3 DNA: TGTGCCAGCAGTTATGGGCTAGCGGCCTACAATGAGCAGTTCTTC.

DNA for the CDR3: TGTGCCAGCAGCTCGAGAGACAGGGTCTGGGGCTACACCTTC. This sequence encodes CASSSRDRVWGYTF. The rearrangement uses TRBV7-9 and TRBJ1-2; 7 nucleotides align to TRBD1. The length of the CDR3 is 14 residues. Germline CDR1 SEHNR, CDR2 FQNEAQ (reference sequence). Trimming removed 4 bases from V and 8 bases from J; junction bases left unmatched: 10.

The chain is built from TRBV19 and TRBJ1-2, with D hard to call. Germline V gene lookup returns CDR1 LNHDA and CDR2 SQIVND (reference sequence). There are 16 residues in the CDR3. The ends were cut back, 6 bases at V and 3 bases at J, with 20 bases in the middle. CDR3 nucleotides: TGTGCCAGTAGCCCCCACCCGGGGTTAGACCACTATGGCTACACCTTC. It specifies CASSPHPGLDHYGYTF. Variable domain in full (rest from reference TRBV19 and TRBJ1-2): DGGITQSPKYLFRKEGQNVTLSCEQNLNHDAMYWYRQDPGQGLRLIYYSQIVNDFQKGDIAEGYSVSREKKESFPLTVTSAQKNPTAFYLCASSPHPGLDHYGYTFGSGTRLTVV.

The chain carries TRBV19 and TRBJ1-1; 9 nucleotides line up with TRBD1. Germline CDR1 and CDR2: LNHDA and SQIVND (reference sequence). The CDR3 runs 16 residues. Losses at the gene ends were 7 bases for V and 0 bases for J; bases not matched to a gene: 9. In nucleotides, the CDR3 is TGTGCCAGTACCCTACCGACAGGGGGGGTGAACACTGAAGCTTTCTTT. Translating gives CASTLPTGGVNTEAFF.

The chain is built from TRBV4-3 and TRBJ2-7, with D possibly TRBD2 on 6 matching bases. The V gene lost 0 bases and the J gene lost 4 bases, with 19 bases spanning the gap. From germline, CDR1 is LGHNA and CDR2 YSLEER. This CDR3 is built from 17 residues. In nucleotides, the CDR3 is TGCGCCAGCAGCCAAGATCTAAGAGGGAGGACCTATTACGAGCAGTACTTC. It codes for CASSQDLRGRTYYEQYF.

Points on this clone: A read error may account for a junction end that differs from germline. The genes are TRBV7-9 and TRBJ2-4; 7 bases are a match to TRBD1. CDR1 is SEHNR, CDR2 FQNEAQ, per germline (reference sequence). The CDR3 is made up of 16 amino acids. The CDR3 loop reads CSSSSTGVGAKNIQYF. CDR3 sequence (DNA): TGTTCCAGCAGCTCAACAGGGGTTGGTGCCAAAAACATTCAGTACTTC.

This clone has just one count. The chain joins TRBV15 to TRBJ2-5, with 8 bases matching TRBD2. The end of the DNA fits TRBJ2-7 better, so the J call may be wrong. The CDR3 is made up of 16 amino acids. Germline assignment: CDR1 LNHNV and CDR2 YYDKDF (reference sequence). The CDR3, as DNA: TGTGCCACCAGCTCCCAGATGGGACTAGGGTCCTACGAGCAGTACTTC. It translates to CATSSQMGLGSYEQYF.

V is TRBV11-3 and J is TRBJ2-5, with 12 bases matching TRBD2. The CDR3 extends over 15 amino acids. The germline CDR1 and CDR2 sequences are SGHNT and YENEEA. J gave up 8 bases and V 0 bases, and 4 bases lay outside the gene matches. CDR3 protein: CASSLDKTSGSTQYF. In DNA form, the CDR3 reads TGTGCCAGCAGCTTAGATAAGACTAGCGGGAGTACCCAGTACTTC.

The chain joins TRBV2 to TRBJ1-1; TRBD1 matches 9 bases. Trimming at V came to 6 bases and at J to 0 bases, leaving 5 bases not matched to a gene. This CDR3 is 15 amino acids long. Germline lookup yields CDR1 SNHLY and CDR2 FYNNEI. DNA for the CDR3: TGTGCCAGCAGGCTACAGGGGGCGGTGAACACTGAAGCTTTCTTT. Its protein product is CASRLQGAVNTEAFF.

The rearrangement joins TRBV6-1 to TRBJ2-3; 15 bases match TRBD2. Germline values: CDR1 MNHNS, CDR2 SASEGT. The CDR3 spans 16 residues. V dropped 4 bases and J dropped 6; count of bases not matched to a gene: 5. CDR3 loop: CASSVGLAGGTDTQYF. DNA of the CDR3: TGTGCCAGCAGTGTGGGACTAGCGGGGGGAACTGATACGCAGTATTTT.